This T cell receptor beta chain was observed in a study of blood T cell repertoires in COVID-19 (dated by TCRdb to 2020 to 2021). Some background on the complete study: Collaborator samples came from the United States, Italy and Spain and covered acute and convalescent phases of COVID-19. Sample metadata almost always included a de-identified subject ID, COVID-19 status, age in years and sex. The dataset comprised deeply sampled blood TCRbeta repertoires from subjects exposed to, actively infected with, or recovered from COVID-19. The prospective study material was composed of cDNA or gDNA derived from T cells, B-cell-depleted T cells, or PBMCs. The repertoires were released in a freely available public database meant as a resource for research on the immune response to SARS-CoV-2. The samples were drawn from the first 160 participants of the ongoing ImmuneRACE study and from under 1,500 subjects provided by 6 global collaborators. Where HLA class I and class II types were available, the types were taken from metadata supplied by the sample provider, not from assay-based typing.

Via the germline V gene (reference sequence), CDR1 is LGHDT and CDR2 YNNKEL. Germline trimming amounts to 1 base on V and 6 bases on J, with 3 as the count of junction bases outside the gene matches. Reading from cysteine to phenylalanine, the CDR3 counts 13 amino acids. The retained sequence is limited to the CDR3, 39 bases, with the frame set at the first base. Study-wide findings and limitations: The quantity of clinical and demographic metadata differed by source and by participant and was supplied without curation.

TCRbeta CDR3 regions were amplified from genomic DNA by means of the immunoSEQ Assay, a bias-controlled multiplex PCR. As for the authors' bioinformatics: Within the assay, amplification of reference gene primers was used to estimate how many nucleated cells each sample contained. Sequence reads were collapsed and filtered to measure the absolute abundance of every unique TCRbeta CDR3 rearrangement. Productive Simpson clonality was computed per sample as the square root of Simpson's diversity index over productive rearrangements. Not all clones reach the TCRdb copy of this immuneACCESS table, which keeps in-frame sequences only. Checked studies attribute under half of the gap to unresolved V genes and leave the rest unexplained. That table furnishes V, J and clone size, whereas the DNA furnished D and trimming. The sample table holds around 300,000 clones, of which approximately 91% were seen once. 0.94% of the sample lies in the top ten.

Concerning this clone: Its antigen target is currently unknown. Base quality data are lacking; no much larger clone is found one base away. This CDR3 is also generated by other DNA sequences in the sample.

Another Seattle source contributed samples from volunteer blood donors who had recovered from COVID-19. Collaborating institutions collected whole blood in K2EDTA tubes following their own protocols. For TCRbeta analysis, collaborators shipped samples in one of three forms: frozen whole blood, isolated PBMCs, or DNA extracted from either of those sample types. The chain is encoded by TRBV3-1 (or the pseudogene TRBV3-2) joined to TRBJ2-7, with 7 bases aligning to TRBD2. This TCR came from a woman between 35 and 50 years old who had recovered from COVID-19. Sequencing was done on a sample of peripheral blood. CDR3 protein: CASSQGREGEQYF. The DNA reads TGTGCCAGCAGCCAAGGAAGGGAGGGCGAGCAGTACTTC.